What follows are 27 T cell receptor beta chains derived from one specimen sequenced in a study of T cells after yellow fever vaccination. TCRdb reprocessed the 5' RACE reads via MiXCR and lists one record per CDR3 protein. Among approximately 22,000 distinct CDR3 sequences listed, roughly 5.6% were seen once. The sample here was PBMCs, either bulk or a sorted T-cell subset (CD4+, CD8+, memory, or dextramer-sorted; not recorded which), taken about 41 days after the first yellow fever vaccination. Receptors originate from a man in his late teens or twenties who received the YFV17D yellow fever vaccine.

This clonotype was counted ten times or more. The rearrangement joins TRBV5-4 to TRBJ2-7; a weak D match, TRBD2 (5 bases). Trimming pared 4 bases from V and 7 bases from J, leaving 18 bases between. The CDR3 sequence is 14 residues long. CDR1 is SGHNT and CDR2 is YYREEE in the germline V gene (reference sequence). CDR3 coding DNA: TGTGCCAGCAGCCGCGGGTTAACTACGGGAGAGCAGTACTTC. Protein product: CASSRGLTTGEQYF. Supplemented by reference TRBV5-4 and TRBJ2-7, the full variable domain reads ETGVTQSPTHLIKTRGQQVTLRCSSQSGHNTVSWYQQALGQGPQFIFQYYREEENGRGNFPPRFSGLQFPNYSSELNVNALELDDSALYLCASSRGLTTGEQYFGPGTRLTVT.

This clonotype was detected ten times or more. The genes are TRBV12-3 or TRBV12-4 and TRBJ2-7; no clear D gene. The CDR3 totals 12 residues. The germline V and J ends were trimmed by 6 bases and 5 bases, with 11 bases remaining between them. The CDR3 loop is CASSSRRNEQYV. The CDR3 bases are TGTGCCAGCAGCTCGCGGCGGAACGAGCAGTACGTC.

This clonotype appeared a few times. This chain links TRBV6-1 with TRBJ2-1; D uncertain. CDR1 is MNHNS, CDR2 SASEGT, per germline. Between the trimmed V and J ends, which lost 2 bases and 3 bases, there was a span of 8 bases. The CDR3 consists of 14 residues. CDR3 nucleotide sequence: TGTGCCAGCAGTGAAAACTGGCGCTACAATGAGCAGTTCTTC. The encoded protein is CASSENWRYNEQFF.

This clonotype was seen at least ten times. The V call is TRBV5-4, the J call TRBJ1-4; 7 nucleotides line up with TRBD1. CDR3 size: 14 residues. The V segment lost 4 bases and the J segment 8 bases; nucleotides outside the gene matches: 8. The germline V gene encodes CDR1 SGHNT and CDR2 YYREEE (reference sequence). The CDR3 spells CASSAGGGEEKLFF. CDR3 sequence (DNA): TGTGCCAGCAGCGCCGGAGGGGGCGAAGAAAAACTGTTTTTT. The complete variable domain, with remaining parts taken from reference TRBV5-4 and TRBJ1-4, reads ETGVTQSPTHLIKTRGQQVTLRCSSQSGHNTVSWYQQALGQGPQFIFQYYREEENGRGNFPPRFSGLQFPNYSSELNVNALELDDSALYLCASSAGGGEEKLFFGSGTQLSVL.

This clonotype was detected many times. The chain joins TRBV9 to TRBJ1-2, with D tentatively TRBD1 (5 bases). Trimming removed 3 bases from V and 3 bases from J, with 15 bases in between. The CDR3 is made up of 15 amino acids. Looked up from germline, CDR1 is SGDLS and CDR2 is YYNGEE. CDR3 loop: CASSARPTGHYGYTF. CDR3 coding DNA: TGTGCCAGCAGCGCCCGCCCGACGGGACACTATGGCTACACCTTC. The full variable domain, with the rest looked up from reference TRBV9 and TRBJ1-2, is DSGVTQTPKHLITATGQRVTLRCSPRSGDLSVYWYQQSLDQGLQFLIQYYNGEERAKGNILERFSAQQFPDLHSELNLSSLELGDSALYFCASSARPTGHYGYTFGSGTRLTVV.

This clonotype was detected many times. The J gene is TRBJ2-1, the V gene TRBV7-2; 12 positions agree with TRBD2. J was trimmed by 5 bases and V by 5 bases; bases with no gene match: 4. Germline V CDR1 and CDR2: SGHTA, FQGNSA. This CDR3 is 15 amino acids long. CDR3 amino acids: CASSNLAGGHNEQFF. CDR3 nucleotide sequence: TGTGCCAGCAGCAATCTAGCGGGGGGGCACAATGAGCAGTTCTTC.

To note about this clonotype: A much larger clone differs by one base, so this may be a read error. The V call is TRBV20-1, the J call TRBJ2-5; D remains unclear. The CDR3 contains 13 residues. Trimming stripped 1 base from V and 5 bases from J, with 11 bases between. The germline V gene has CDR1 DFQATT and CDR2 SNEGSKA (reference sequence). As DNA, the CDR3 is TGCAGTGCTAGAGTGCCGGAACACGAGACCCAGTACTTC. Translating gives CSARVPEHETQYF.

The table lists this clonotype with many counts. CDR3 sequence: CASSLGPPEDWGTDTQYF. CDR3 DNA: TGTGCCAGCAGCTTGGGTCCCCCCGAGGACTGGGGCACAGATACGCAGTATTTT. The rearrangement uses TRBV5-6 and TRBJ2-3; D possibly corresponds to TRBD2 (5 bases). V was pared by 0 bases and J by 1 base, with 18 bases between. The CDR3 covers 18 residues. CDR1 is SGHDT, CDR2 YYEEEE, per germline.

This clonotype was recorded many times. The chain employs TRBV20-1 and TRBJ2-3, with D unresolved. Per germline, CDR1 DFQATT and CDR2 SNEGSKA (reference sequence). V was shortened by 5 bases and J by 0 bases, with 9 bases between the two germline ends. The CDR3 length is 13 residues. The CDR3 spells CSAEDRSTDTQYF. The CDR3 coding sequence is TGCAGTGCTGAAGACCGAAGCACAGATACGCAGTATTTT.

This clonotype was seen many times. The CDR3 DNA reads as TGTGCCAGCAGTCGGCGCGTAGCGGGGGGTTTGAATGAGCAGTTCTTC. It codes for CASSRRVAGGLNEQFF. The chain carries TRBV2 and TRBJ2-1, with 10 bases aligning to TRBD2. The J segment lost 7 bases and the V segment lost 5 bases, leaving 11 bases of the junction unmatched. Germline CDR1 and CDR2: SNHLY and FYNNEI. The length of the CDR3 is 16 residues.

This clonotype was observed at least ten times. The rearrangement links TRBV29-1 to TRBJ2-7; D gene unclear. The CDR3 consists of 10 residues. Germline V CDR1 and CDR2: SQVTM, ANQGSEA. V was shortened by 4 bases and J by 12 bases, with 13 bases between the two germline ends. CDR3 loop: CSVGEFRRYF. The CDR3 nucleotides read TGCAGCGTTGGCGAATTCCGCAGGTACTTC.

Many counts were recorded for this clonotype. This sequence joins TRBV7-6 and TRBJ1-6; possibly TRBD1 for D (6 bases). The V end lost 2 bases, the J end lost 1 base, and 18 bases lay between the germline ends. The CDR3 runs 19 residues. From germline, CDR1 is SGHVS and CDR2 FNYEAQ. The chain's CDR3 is CASSLKSQGLRSYNSPLHF. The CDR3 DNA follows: TGTGCCAGCAGCTTAAAGTCGCAGGGGCTGAGGTCCTATAATTCACCCCTCCACTTT.

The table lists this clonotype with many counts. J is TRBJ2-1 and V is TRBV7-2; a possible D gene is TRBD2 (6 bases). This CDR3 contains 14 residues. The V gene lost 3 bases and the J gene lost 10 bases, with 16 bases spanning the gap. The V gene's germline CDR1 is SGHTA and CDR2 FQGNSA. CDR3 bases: TGTGCCAGCAGCTTCGGGTCCCTTCGGGGGGAGCAGTTCTTC. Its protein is CASSFGSLRGEQFF.

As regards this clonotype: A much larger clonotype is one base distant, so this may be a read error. The CDR3 protein is CTSSRSLAGTDTQYF. The CDR3 nucleotides are TGTACCAGCAGCCGGTCCCTAGCGGGGACAGATACGCAGTATTTT. V is TRBV5-4 and J is TRBJ2-3; TRBD2 matches at 9 bases. This CDR3 has 15 residues. Germline lookup yields CDR1 SGHNT and CDR2 YYREEE (reference sequence).

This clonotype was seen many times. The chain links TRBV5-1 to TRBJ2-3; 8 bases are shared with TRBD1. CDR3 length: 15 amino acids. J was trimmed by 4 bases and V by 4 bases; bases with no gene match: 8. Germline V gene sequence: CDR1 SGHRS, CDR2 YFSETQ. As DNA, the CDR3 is TGCGCCAGCAGCCGGACAGGGATCGGCTCAGATACGCAGTATTTT. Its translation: CASSRTGIGSDTQYF.

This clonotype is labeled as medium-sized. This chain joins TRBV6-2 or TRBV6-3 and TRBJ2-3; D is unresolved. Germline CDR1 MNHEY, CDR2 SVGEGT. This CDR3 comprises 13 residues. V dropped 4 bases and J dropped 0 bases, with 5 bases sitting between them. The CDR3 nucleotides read TGTGCCAGCAGTTTGACTAGCACAGATACGCAGTATTTT. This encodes CASSLTSTDTQYF.

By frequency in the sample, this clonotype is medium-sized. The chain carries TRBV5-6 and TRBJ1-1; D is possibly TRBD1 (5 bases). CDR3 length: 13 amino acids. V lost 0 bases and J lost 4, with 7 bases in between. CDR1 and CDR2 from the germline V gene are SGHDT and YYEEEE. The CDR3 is CASSLERGTEAFF. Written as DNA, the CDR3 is TGTGCCAGCAGCTTGGAGAGGGGCACTGAAGCTTTCTTT. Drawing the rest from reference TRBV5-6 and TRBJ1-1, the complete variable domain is DAGVTQSPTHLIKTRGQQVTLRCSPKSGHDTVSWYQQALGQGPQFIFQYYEEEERQRGNFPDRFSGHQFPNYSSELNVNALLLGDSALYLCASSLERGTEAFFGQGTRLTVV.

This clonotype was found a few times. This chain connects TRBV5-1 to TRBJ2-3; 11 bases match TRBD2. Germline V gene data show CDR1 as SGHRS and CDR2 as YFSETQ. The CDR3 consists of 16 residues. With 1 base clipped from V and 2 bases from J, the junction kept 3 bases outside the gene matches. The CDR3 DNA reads TGCGCCAGCAGCTTGCTAGCGGGGGGCCTCACAGATACGCAGTATTTT. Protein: CASSLLAGGLTDTQYF. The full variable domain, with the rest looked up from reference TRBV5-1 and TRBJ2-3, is KAGVTQTPRYLIKTRGQQVTLSCSPISGHRSVSWYQQTPGQGLQFLFEYFSETQRNKGNFPGRFSGRQFSNSRSEMNVSTLELGDSALYLCASSLLAGGLTDTQYFGPGTRLTVL.

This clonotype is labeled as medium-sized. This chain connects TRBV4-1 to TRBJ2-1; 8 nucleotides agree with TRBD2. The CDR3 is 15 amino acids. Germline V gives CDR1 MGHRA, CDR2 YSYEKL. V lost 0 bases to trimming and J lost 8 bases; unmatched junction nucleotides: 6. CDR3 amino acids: CASSQERGGYDEQFF. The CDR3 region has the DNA TGCGCCAGCAGCCAAGAACGCGGGGGGTATGATGAGCAGTTCTTC.

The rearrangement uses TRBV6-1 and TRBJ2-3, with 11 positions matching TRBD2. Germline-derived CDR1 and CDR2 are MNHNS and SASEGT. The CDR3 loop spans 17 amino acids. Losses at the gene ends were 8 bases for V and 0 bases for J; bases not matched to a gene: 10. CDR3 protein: CASPPSGGFSSTDTQYF. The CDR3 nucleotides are TGTGCCAGCCCCCCTAGCGGGGGGTTCAGTAGCACAGATACGCAGTATTTT.

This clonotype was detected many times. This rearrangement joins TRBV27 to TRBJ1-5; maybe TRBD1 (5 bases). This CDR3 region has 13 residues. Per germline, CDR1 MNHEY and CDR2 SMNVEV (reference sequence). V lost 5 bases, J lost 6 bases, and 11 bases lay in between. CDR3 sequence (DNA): TGTGCCAGCAGTAGGGGCGGGGGTCAGCCCCAGCATTTT. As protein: CASSRGGGQPQHF.

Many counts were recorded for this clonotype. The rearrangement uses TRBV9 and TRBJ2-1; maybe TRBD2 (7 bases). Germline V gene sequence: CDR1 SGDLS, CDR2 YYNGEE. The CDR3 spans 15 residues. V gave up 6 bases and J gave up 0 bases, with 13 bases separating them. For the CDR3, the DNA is TGTGCCAGCACCCAAGGGGGGGGCTCCTACAATGAGCAGTTCTTC. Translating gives CASTQGGGSYNEQFF. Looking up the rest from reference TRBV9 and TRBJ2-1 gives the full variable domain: DSGVTQTPKHLITATGQRVTLRCSPRSGDLSVYWYQQSLDQGLQFLIQYYNGEERAKGNILERFSAQQFPDLHSELNLSSLELGDSALYFCASTQGGGSYNEQFFGPGTRLTVL.

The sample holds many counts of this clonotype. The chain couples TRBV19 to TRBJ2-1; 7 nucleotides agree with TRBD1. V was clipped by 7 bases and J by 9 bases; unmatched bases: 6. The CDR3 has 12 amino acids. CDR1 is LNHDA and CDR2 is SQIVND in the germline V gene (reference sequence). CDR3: CASTQGLSEQFF. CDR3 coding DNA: TGTGCCAGTACACAGGGGCTGAGTGAGCAGTTCTTC.

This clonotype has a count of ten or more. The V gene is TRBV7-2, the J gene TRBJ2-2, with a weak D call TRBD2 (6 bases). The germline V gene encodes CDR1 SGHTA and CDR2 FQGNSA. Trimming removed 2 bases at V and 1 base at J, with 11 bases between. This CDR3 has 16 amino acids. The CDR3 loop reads CASSLQSGGNTGELFF. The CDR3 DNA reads TGTGCCAGCAGCTTACAGTCCGGGGGGAACACCGGGGAGCTGTTTTTT.

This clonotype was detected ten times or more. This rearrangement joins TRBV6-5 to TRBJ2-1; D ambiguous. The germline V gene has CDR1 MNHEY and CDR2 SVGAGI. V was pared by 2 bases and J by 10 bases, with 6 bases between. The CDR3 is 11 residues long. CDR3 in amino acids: CASSYGREQFF. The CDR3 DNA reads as TGTGCCAGCAGTTACGGTAGGGAGCAGTTCTTC.

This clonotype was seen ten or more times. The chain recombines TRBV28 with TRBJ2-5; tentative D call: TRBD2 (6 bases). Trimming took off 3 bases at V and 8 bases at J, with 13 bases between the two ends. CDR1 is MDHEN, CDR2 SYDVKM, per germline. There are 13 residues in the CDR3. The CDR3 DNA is TGTGCCAGCAGTTTGGTAGCGGCCCAAACCCAGTACTTC. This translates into CASSLVAAQTQYF.

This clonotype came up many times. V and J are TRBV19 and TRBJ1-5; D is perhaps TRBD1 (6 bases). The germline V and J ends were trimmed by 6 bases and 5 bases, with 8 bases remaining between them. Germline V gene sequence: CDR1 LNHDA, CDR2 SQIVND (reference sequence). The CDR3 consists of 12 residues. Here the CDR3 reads CASRDRDQPQHF. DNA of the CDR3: TGTGCCAGTAGGGACAGAGATCAGCCCCAGCATTTT.